Sequencing of this T cell receptor (beta chain) was carried out in a study of vaccination and CD4 T cells after COVID-19. The overall study: Two Hispanic individuals were among six male and four female convalescent patients.

Treatment here: approximately 11-day PBMC culture with coronavirus spike peptide pools or control peptides (ViraFEST assay). Germline V gene lookup returns CDR1 LNHDA and CDR2 SQIVND (reference sequence). This CDR3 region has 13 residues. Between the trimmed V and J ends, which lost 4 bases and 7 bases, there was a span of 13 bases. As regards this clonotype: The target antigen is unknown.

The Oncomine TCR Beta short-read assay was what sequenced the DNA obtained from cultured CD4+ T cells. Cultured CD4+ T cells yielded the extracted genomic DNA. Each CDR3 protein gets one entry after TCRdb re-called the PCR reads with MiXCR. The sample carries about 15,000 distinct CDR3 sequences, less than 70% recorded once. This receptor was taken from a human donor who had recovered from COVID-19. The rearrangement joins TRBV19 to TRBJ1-2; maybe TRBD1 (6 bases). The sequencing here drew on CD4+ T cells from blood, cultured in vitro, taken before SARS-CoV-2 vaccination. CDR3 sequence (DNA): TGTGCCAGTAGTACCCGGGACAACGGTGGCTACACCTTC. This sequence encodes CASSTRDNGGYTF.